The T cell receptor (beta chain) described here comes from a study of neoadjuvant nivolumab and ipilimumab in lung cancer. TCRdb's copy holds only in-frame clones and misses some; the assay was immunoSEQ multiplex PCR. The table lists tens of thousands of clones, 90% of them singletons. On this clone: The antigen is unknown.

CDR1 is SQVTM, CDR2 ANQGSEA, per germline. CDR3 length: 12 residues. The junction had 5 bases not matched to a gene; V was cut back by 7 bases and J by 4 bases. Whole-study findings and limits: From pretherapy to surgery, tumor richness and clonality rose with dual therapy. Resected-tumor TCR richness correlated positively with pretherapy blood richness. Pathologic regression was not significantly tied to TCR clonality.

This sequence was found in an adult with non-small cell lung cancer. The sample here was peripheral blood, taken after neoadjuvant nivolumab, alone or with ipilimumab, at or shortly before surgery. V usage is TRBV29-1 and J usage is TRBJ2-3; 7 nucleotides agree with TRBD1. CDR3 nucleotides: TGCAGCGGTACTACAGGGGCAGATACGCAGTATTTT. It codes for CSGTTGADTQYF.